A selection of T cell receptor beta chains follows, all from one sample in a study of beta chain features in type 1 diabetes. The data were produced by immunoSEQ multiplex PCR, yet TCRdb's version contains in-frame clones alone and is incomplete. In the table there are 350,000 to 450,000 clones, about 15% of which are singletons. Sequenced sample: naive CD4+ T cells from blood. Source of these receptors: a woman aged 18-30 years in good health. Each CDR3 is given with its conserved first and last residue. The D gene is left open where the match is weak. Expanded clones are given a class, and other clones once, few, many or no size at all.

CDR3nt	CDR3aa	j_gene	d_gene	v_gene	abundance
TGTGCCTGGAGTCTACATAGCACCCAAGAGACCCAGTACTTC	CAWSLHSTQETQYF	TRBJ2-5	NA	TRBV30	few
TGTGCCTGGACGGCGGGGACAGGGGGTCGGCGCTCCTACAATGAGCAGTTCTTC	CAWTAGTGGRRSYNEQFF	TRBJ2-1	TRBD1	TRBV30	NA
TGTGCCTGGAGTGGGGGGGACGGACACTACGAGCAGTACTTC	CAWSGGDGHYEQYF	TRBJ2-7	NA	TRBV30	NA
TGTGCCAGCAGTTTGCTAGCGGGACAGGAGACCCAGTACTTC	CASSLLAGQETQYF	TRBJ2-5	TRBD2	TRBV28	NA
TGCAGTGCTAGAGCGTCCTCCGAGCAGTACTTC	CSARASSEQYF	TRBJ2-7	NA	TRBV20-1	NA
TGTGCCAGCAGCTTCTCGCGGACAGTTCCCTACGAGCAGTACTTC	CASSFSRTVPYEQYF	TRBJ2-7	NA	TRBV7-9	few
TGTGCCAGCGTAGAGGACAGTCTCTATGGCTACACCTTC	CASVEDSLYGYTF	TRBJ1-2	NA	TRBV21-1	few
TGTGCCAGCAGTTCCCGGAGTGGCGGGAATCTATCTGGGGCCAACGTCCTGACTTTC	CASSSRSGGNLSGANVLTF	TRBJ2-6	NA	TRBV2	NA
TGTGCCAGCAGCTTATACCGGGACTTCACAGATACGCAGTATTTT	CASSLYRDFTDTQYF	TRBJ2-3	NA	TRBV7-2	few
TGCAGTGCTGCGGGTCGGACTGAAGCTTTCTTT	CSAAGRTEAFF	TRBJ1-1	NA	TRBV20-1	NA
TGCAGCGCTAACAGGGACCCGAGCGAGGAGCAGTACTTC	CSANRDPSEEQYF	TRBJ2-7	NA	TRBV29-1	few
TGTGCCAGCAGCGAACAGAGCTCTGGGGCCAACGTCCTGACTTTC	CASSEQSSGANVLTF	TRBJ2-6	NA	TRBV28	NA
TGTGCCAGCAGTTTAGTACAGTGGGATGAGCAGTTCTTC	CASSLVQWDEQFF	TRBJ2-1	NA	TRBV27	few
TGTGCCAGCAGTTCACAGGGAACCCCCCGCGAGCAGTACTTC	CASSSQGTPREQYF	TRBJ2-7	NA	TRBV28	few
TGTGCCAGCAGCTCACGATCCTTAGCGGGAGGGAACACCGGGGAGCTGTTTTTT	CASSSRSLAGGNTGELFF	TRBJ2-2	TRBD2	TRBV5-4	few
TGTGCCAGCAGCTTAGATGGGACAGGGGGGCGCGGGATGCTCTTC	CASSLDGTGGRGMLF	TRBJ2-1	TRBD1	TRBV7-2	few
TGCAGCGTTGGGTGGATACTAGCGCGGGAGGGCGAGCAGTACTTC	CSVGWILAREGEQYF	TRBJ2-7	TRBD2	TRBV29-1	few
TGTGCCAGCAGCGAAGGACTAGCGACTAGCTACGAGCAGTACTTC	CASSEGLATSYEQYF	TRBJ2-7	TRBD2	TRBV9	NA
TGTGCCAGCAGCGTCGGACAGGGGGCGAACACCGGGGAGCTGTTTTTT	CASSVGQGANTGELFF	TRBJ2-2	TRBD1	TRBV9	few
TGTGCCAGCAGCTCCGTGAGGGGGGAGCTGTTTTTT	CASSSVRGELFF	TRBJ2-2	NA	TRBV5-4	NA
TGTGCCAGCAGTTCTTTCGACACCATATATTTT	CASSSFDTIYF	TRBJ1-3	NA	TRBV27	NA
TGTGCCACCAGCAGAGATGGAACTAGCGGTGCCTACGAGCAGTACTTC	CATSRDGTSGAYEQYF	TRBJ2-7	TRBD2	TRBV15	few
TGTGCCAGCAGTCATGAGACTTCGGACAGGTGGCCCCCCAACTTC	CASSHETSDRWPPNF	TRBJ2-7	TRBD1	TRBV28	few
TGCGCCAGCACGGGGGGGAGTTCTGGGGCCAACGTCCTGACTTTC	CASTGGSSGANVLTF	TRBJ2-6	TRBD2	TRBV5-1	once
TGTGCCAGCAGCAAGCGGGGGGCGTCGGGAGAGACCCAGTACTTC	CASSKRGASGETQYF	TRBJ2-5	NA	TRBV21-1	few
TGTGCCAGTGGTAAAGCTGTATCAGATACGCAGTATTTT	CASGKAVSDTQYF	TRBJ2-3	NA	TRBV19	NA
TGTGCCAGCAGTCTAGGGCAGGGCAGGATCTCCTACAATGAGCAGTTCTTC	CASSLGQGRISYNEQFF	TRBJ2-1	NA	TRBV27	NA
TGTGCCAGTAGTGGGTCAGGGGGTGGACAGCCCCAGCATTTT	CASSGSGGGQPQHF	TRBJ1-5	TRBD1	TRBV19	NA
TGCGCCAGCAGCCAGGGACTAGCGGCCAATGAGCAGTTCTTC	CASSQGLAANEQFF	TRBJ2-1	TRBD2	TRBV5-1	NA
TGTGCCAGCAACGAGGGGACATCCTACGAGCAGTACTTC	CASNEGTSYEQYF	TRBJ2-7	NA	TRBV6-6	once
TGTGCCAGCAGTTTCCAGCCCCAGCCGGGCTATGGCTACACCTTC	CASSFQPQPGYGYTF	TRBJ1-2	NA	TRBV28	NA
TGTGCCAGCAGCCCGCGGGTGGAGGATACGCAGTATTTT	CASSPRVEDTQYF	TRBJ2-3	NA	TRBV7-7	few
TGTGCCTGGAGTGAAACAGGGCGGGCTGAACTGTTTTTT	CAWSETGRAELFF	TRBJ1-4	NA	TRBV30	NA
TGTGCCAGTAGTAAACAGGAGGGCGGCTTTGACTATGGCTACACCTTC	CASSKQEGGFDYGYTF	TRBJ1-2	NA	TRBV19	once
TGTGCCATCAGCCCCCCAGGCAGCACAGATACGCAGTATTTT	CAISPPGSTDTQYF	TRBJ2-3	NA	TRBV10-3	few
TGTGCCAGCACCAAACTCGACGGGAAAGAGACCCAGTACTTC	CASTKLDGKETQYF	TRBJ2-5	NA	TRBV5-4	NA
TGTGCCAGCTCCTTATCGGGACAGGGTAAAAACATTCAGTACTTC	CASSLSGQGKNIQYF	TRBJ2-4	TRBD1	TRBV6-5	few
TGCAGCGTTGGGGGACTGACGTCGGGTCTGTATCCTGAAAAACTGTTTTTT	CSVGGLTSGLYPEKLFF	TRBJ1-4	NA	TRBV29-1	few
TGTGCCAGCAGCTTAGATAGCACTACGAACACCGGGGAGCTGTTTTTT	CASSLDSTTNTGELFF	TRBJ2-2	NA	TRBV11-3	NA
TGTGCCAGCAGCCCCGGACAGGGGGCTACGAACACCGGGGAGCTGTTTTTT	CASSPGQGATNTGELFF	TRBJ2-2	TRBD1	TRBV4-2	NA
TGCAGCGGCGGACAGGCCTACGAGCAGTACTTC	CSGGQAYEQYF	TRBJ2-7	TRBD1	TRBV29-1	few
TGCGCCAGCAGCCAAGAGAGGGGGGGCAGCCTCTACAATGAGCAGTTCTTC	CASSQERGGSLYNEQFF	TRBJ2-1	NA	TRBV4-3	few
TGTGCCAGCAGTTTCAGGAAATACAGGGGTTCCTCTGGAAACACCATATATTTT	CASSFRKYRGSSGNTIYF	TRBJ1-3	TRBD1	TRBV28	NA
TGTGCCAGCAAAGCGGGACAGGGGTACGAGCAGTACTTC	CASKAGQGYEQYF	TRBJ2-7	TRBD1	TRBV6-5	NA
TGCAGCGTTCTCTCACTAGCGGGAGATGCAGATACGCAGTATTTT	CSVLSLAGDADTQYF	TRBJ2-3	TRBD2	TRBV29-1	NA
TGTGCCAGCTCACCACGCTCGGGGGGACACTCCTACGAGCAGTACTTC	CASSPRSGGHSYEQYF	TRBJ2-7	NA	TRBV18	once
TGCGCCAGCAGCTTGGCAGCGGAAGAGACCCAGTACTTC	CASSLAAEETQYF	TRBJ2-5	NA	TRBV5-1	few
TGTGCCAGCAGCTTAGGCCCCGGAGCCTATGGCTACACCTTC	CASSLGPGAYGYTF	TRBJ1-2	NA	TRBV7-9	few
TGTGCCAGCTCACCACCGGAGGGGAGTCGCAGTCAGCCCCAGCATTTT	CASSPPEGSRSQPQHF	TRBJ1-5	NA	TRBV18	few
TGTGCCAGCCGTGGCGGGAATGGTGAGACCCAGTACTTC	CASRGGNGETQYF	TRBJ2-5	NA	TRBV7-9	NA
TGTGCCAGTATAGGGGGCACGGAAGCTTTCTTT	CASIGGTEAFF	TRBJ1-1	TRBD1	TRBV19	few
TGTGCCTGGAGTGTACCGCCAGGGACAGTCGAGCAGTACTTC	CAWSVPPGTVEQYF	TRBJ2-7	TRBD1	TRBV30	NA
TGTGCCAGCAGTTTAGTGAGTCAGAAACTATCCTACGAGCAGTACTTC	CASSLVSQKLSYEQYF	TRBJ2-7	NA	TRBV28	few